This T cell receptor (beta chain) was sequenced for a study of T cell responses to AZD1222 COVID-19 vaccine. This clone has just one count. Its specificity is not known. Produced via immunoSEQ multiplex PCR; TCRdb's table is partial and in-frame only. The sample lists 100,000 or so clones; about 88% were seen once. Overall study results and limits: Targeting of unmutated variant regions was reportedly seen in nearly half of spike-specific TCRs. Regions 160-218 and 743-854 dominated among vaccine-associated CD4 TCRs spanning spike.

Per germline, CDR1 MNHEY and CDR2 SVGAGI. V lost 4 bases and J 7 bases, leaving 10 bases between the germline ends. The CDR3 sequence is 12 residues long. The chain recombines TRBV6-5 with TRBJ1-1; no definite D call. This receptor was identified in an adult in good health. The source was peripheral blood, collected on day 0 of AZD1222 vaccination. CDR3 nucleotides: TGTGCCAGCAGTTGGGAGCGACTTGAAGCTTTCTTT. As protein: CASSWERLEAFF.